The present T cell receptor (beta chain) was sequenced within a study of siplizumab effects on memory and regulatory T cells (dated by TCRdb to 2018 to 2020). Some background on the complete study: The effect of the anti-CD2 antibody siplizumab on alloreactive T-cell subsets was examined in allogeneic mixed lymphocyte reactions constructed from human PBMCs. What the research found in general, with its limitations: Siplizumab significantly lowered the cumulative frequency of alloreactive sequences that could be traced to unstimulated CD4+ memory T cells. No functional confirmation was obtained for the suppressive function of proliferating Tregs from siplizumab cultures. Because sequences below about 10^-5 frequency were poorly captured, only a minor fraction of alloreactive clones could be mapped to unstimulated subsets. Among mappable alloreactive CD4+ clones, an average Treg-derived fraction of about 70% was observed with siplizumab, compared with roughly 25% in control reactions. Compared with memory T cells, unstimulated naive T cells appeared more diverse, and naive cells seemed to make a substantial contribution to the alloresponse. About 75-95% of proliferating CD4+ or CD8+ clones could not be given a naive or memory phenotype.

On this clone: What antigen it recognizes has not been identified. No quality values exist for individual bases; no much larger clone is one base distant.

Sorted unstimulated T cells, along with proliferating T cells recovered from mixed lymphocyte reactions, underwent TCRbeta CDR3 sequencing. Fresh whole blood from ten HLA-typed healthy donors served as the source for isolating PBMCs. Unstimulated CD4+ non-regulatory T cells were FACS-sorted to map the origin of alloreactive clones. The CDR3 spans 15 residues, from the cysteine through the phenylalanine. Here the CDR3 DNA is all that survives: 45 bases in frame from base 1. Deletion took 4 bases off V and 4 bases off J, with a span of 14 bases between the germline ends. The method behind the library was the immunoSEQ multiplex PCR assay. Roughly 10^5 TCR templates per sample were assayed on the deep sequencing platform. Genomic DNA extracted from sorted T cells was the material used for TCRbeta CDR3 sequencing. The authors processed their data as follows. Clonal analysis of TCRbeta CDR3 data was done in the R programming language. Comparing unstimulated samples against CFSE-low samples taken after the reaction was how alloreactive CD4+ and CD8+ clones were defined. Regulatory or non-regulatory origin was assigned to alloreactive CD4+ clones by matching of sequences to sorted unstimulated Treg and non-Treg repertoires. As stored in TCRdb, this immuneACCESS dataset retains in-frame rearrangements with V and J assigned. A fraction of the clones does not appear; measured against another copy, unresolved V genes explain less than half of the discrepancy, and the remainder lacks a known reason. For V, J and clone size, that table is used; D and trimming come from the DNA. Here the sample has about 120,000 clones; 85% to 95% occur a single time. The ten largest clones add up to 0.16% of the sample.

The receptor was derived from a human donor in good health. Here the chain combines TRBV23-1 and TRBJ1-5; the D segment could be TRBD1, given 6 matching bases. TRBV23-1 belongs to the ORF category, with a function that is uncertain. The sample taken for sequencing was non-Treg CD4+ T cells sorted from blood. This specimen's cell subset or site label, interpreted: FACS-sorted unstimulated CD4+ non-regulatory T cells. The bases read TGCGCCAGCAGTCCTACGGACAGAAGAAATCAGCCCCAGCATTTT. This codes for CASSPTDRRNQPQHF.